This record concerns one TCR beta chain sequence. This sample is part of a study of shared clonotypes between healthy human individuals. The repertoire was sequenced with immunoSEQ multiplex PCR; TCRdb's copy has only in-frame clones and lacks some. This table holds roughly 700,000 clones, around 72% found once. Looked up from germline, CDR1 is SGHAT and CDR2 is FQNNGV. There are 16 residues in the CDR3. V shed 1 base, J shed 1 base, and the junction held 5 bases outside the gene matches. The sequenced material came from memory CD4+ T cells sorted from blood. Subset here: CD45RA-negative fraction. The clonotype was recovered from a woman in her 30s in good health. The J gene is TRBJ1-1, the V gene TRBV11-2; TRBD1 agrees at 8 bases. The CDR3 loop is CASSLVGQVKNTEAFF. The CDR3 DNA reads TGTGCCAGCAGCTTAGTGGGACAGGTTAAGAACACTGAAGCTTTCTTT.